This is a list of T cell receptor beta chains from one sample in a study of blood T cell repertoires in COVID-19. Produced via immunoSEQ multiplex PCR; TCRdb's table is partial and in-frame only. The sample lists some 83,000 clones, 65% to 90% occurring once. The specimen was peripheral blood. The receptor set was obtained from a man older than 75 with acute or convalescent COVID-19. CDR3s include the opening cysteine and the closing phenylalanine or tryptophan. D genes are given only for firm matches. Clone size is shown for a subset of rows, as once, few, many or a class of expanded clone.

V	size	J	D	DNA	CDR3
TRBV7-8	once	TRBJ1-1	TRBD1	TGTGCCAGCAGCTTAACGCTCGGGACAGGGGATACTGAAGCTTTCTTT	CASSLTLGTGDTEAFF
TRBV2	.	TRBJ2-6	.	TGTGCCAGCAGTGGGCGGTTCTCTGGGGCCAACGTCCTGACTTTC	CASSGRFSGANVLTF
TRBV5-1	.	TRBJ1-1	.	TGCGCCAGCAGCTTCAGGGGAGCTGAAGCTTTCTTT	CASSFRGAEAFF
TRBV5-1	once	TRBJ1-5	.	TGCGCCAGCAGCTTGGCCGGACAGAGCAATCAGCCCCAGCATTTT	CASSLAGQSNQPQHF
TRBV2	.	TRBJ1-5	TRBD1	TGTGCCAGCAGTACGGGACAGGGTAATCAGCCCCAGCATTTT	CASSTGQGNQPQHF
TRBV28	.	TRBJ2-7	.	TGTGCCAGCAGTTTTAACTTACGGGAGCTAACCTACGAGCAGTACTTC	CASSFNLRELTYEQYF
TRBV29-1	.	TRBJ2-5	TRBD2	TGCAGCGTTGAAGAGGGCGGGAGGGCCGGTGAGACCCAGTACTTC	CSVEEGGRAGETQYF
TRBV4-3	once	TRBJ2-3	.	TGCGCCAGCAGCCACTTGGGAGGTACGCAGTATTTT	CASSHLGGTQYF
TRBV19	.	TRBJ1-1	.	TGTGCCAGTAGTAGATTACAGGGGAACACTGAAGCTTTCTTT	CASSRLQGNTEAFF
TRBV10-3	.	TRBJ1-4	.	TGTGCCATCAGTGACGTAAATGAAAAACTGTTTTTT	CAISDVNEKLFF
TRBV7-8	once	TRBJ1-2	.	TGTGCCAGCAGCCCAACGGCCCAGGGCACACTCTATGGCTACACCTTC	CASSPTAQGTLYGYTF
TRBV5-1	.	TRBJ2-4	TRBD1	TGCGCCAGCAGCCGATCGACAGGGGCAAAAAACATTCAGTACTTC	CASSRSTGAKNIQYF
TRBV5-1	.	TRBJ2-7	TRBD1	TGCGCCAGCAGCTTGGCACTCCGGGACAGGGGACGATTGAAGGCCTACGAGCAGTACTTC	CASSLALRDRGRLKAYEQYF
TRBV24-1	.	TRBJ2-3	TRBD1	TGTGCCACCAGTGATGGGACAGGGGTGAAAGATACGCAGTATTTT	CATSDGTGVKDTQYF
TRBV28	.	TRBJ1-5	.	TGTGCCAGCAGTTCCCCTGGGGAGACCAACAATCAGCCCCAGCATTTT	CASSSPGETNNQPQHF
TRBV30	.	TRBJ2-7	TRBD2	TGTGCCTGGAGTGAGACTAGCGGGAGGGTACAAAACGAGCAGTACTTC	CAWSETSGRVQNEQYF
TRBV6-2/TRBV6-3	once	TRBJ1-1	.	TGTGCCAGCAGTTACAGCTCTATGAACACTGAAGCTTTCTTT	CASSYSSMNTEAFF
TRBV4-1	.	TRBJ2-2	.	TGCGCCAGCAGCCAAGCTCTCGGGAGTCCGAACACCGGGGAGCTGTTTTTT	CASSQALGSPNTGELFF
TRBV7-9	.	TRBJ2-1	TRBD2	TGTGCCAGCAGCTTAGGGGGAGGGCGCTCCTACAATGAGCAGTTCTTC	CASSLGGGRSYNEQFF
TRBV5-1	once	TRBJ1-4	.	TGCGCCAGCAGCTTGGGACTGTTTAATGAAAAACTGTTTTTT	CASSLGLFNEKLFF
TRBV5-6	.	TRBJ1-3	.	TGTGCCAGCAGCTTGGAACAGTATGGAAACACCATATATTTT	CASSLEQYGNTIYF
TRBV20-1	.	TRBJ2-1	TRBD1	TGCAGTGCTAGTCGGACAGGGGGCTTCGTCTCCTACAATGAGCAGTTCTTC	CSASRTGGFVSYNEQFF
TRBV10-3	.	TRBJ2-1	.	TGTGCCATCAGTCACCGGGAACCCGCGTACAATGAGCAGTTCTTC	CAISHREPAYNEQFF
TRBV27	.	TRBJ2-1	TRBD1	TGTGCCAGCAGTTTAGGCAGGGGGCTCGGCAATGAGCAGTTCTTC	CASSLGRGLGNEQFF
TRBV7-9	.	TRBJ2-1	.	TGTGCCAGCAGCTTAGAACGGTTGTCCGAGCAGTTCTTC	CASSLERLSEQFF
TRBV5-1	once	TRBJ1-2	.	TGCGCCAGCACCGAGGGATCCCCTTATGGCTACACCTTC	CASTEGSPYGYTF
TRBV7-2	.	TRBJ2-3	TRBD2	TGTGCCAGCAGCTTAACCGGACTAGCGGGAGGAGGAGATACGCAGTATTTT	CASSLTGLAGGGDTQYF
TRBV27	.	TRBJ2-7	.	TGTGCCAGCAGTCGATTGGGGGAGAGCGGGTCCTACGAGCAGTACTTC	CASSRLGESGSYEQYF
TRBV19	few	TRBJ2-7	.	TGTGCCAGTAGACAGCCATCGAGCTCCTACGAGCAGTACTTC	CASRQPSSSYEQYF
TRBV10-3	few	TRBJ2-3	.	TGTGCCATCAGCCGGGACTTGGGCACAGATACGCAGTATTTT	CAISRDLGTDTQYF
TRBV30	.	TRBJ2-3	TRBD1	TGTGCCTGGAGAACCGGGACAGCAGATACGCAGTATTTT	CAWRTGTADTQYF
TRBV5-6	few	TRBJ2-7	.	TGTGCCAGCAGCCCCGCCACGGGGGATGACCCTATACCCTACGAGCAGTACTTC	CASSPATGDDPIPYEQYF
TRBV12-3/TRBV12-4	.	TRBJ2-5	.	TGTGCCAGCAGGGAGTGGGAGACCCAGTACTTC	CASREWETQYF
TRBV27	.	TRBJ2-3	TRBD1	TGTGCCAGCAGTTTGGACAGGGTATATGGAGATACGCAGTATTTT	CASSLDRVYGDTQYF
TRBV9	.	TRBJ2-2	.	TGTGCCAGCAGCGGGCCCCAGGGGCCGAGCACCGGGGAGCTGTTTTTT	CASSGPQGPSTGELFF
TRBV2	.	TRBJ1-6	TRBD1	TGTGCCAGCAGCCCCAACAGGGGGCAGTCACCCCTCCACTTT	CASSPNRGQSPLHF
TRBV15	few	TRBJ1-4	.	TGTGCCACCAGCAGAGGTGGCGGACAGCCAGGAAATGAAAAACTGTTTTTT	CATSRGGGQPGNEKLFF
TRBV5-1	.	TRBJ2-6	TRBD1	TGCGCCAGCAGCTCCTCAGGGGGCGCTGGGGCCAACGTCCTGACTTTC	CASSSSGGAGANVLTF
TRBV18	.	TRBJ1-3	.	TGTGCCAGCTCCCCGAGGACAGTCTCTGGAAACACCATATATTTT	CASSPRTVSGNTIYF
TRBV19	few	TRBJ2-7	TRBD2	TGTGCCAGTAGTATGGGGACTAGCGGGAGGTGGCAGTACTTC	CASSMGTSGRWQYF
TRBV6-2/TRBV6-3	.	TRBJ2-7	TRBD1	TGTGCCAGCAGTGACCCGGGACAGGGGGTTATCCACGAGCAGTACTTC	CASSDPGQGVIHEQYF